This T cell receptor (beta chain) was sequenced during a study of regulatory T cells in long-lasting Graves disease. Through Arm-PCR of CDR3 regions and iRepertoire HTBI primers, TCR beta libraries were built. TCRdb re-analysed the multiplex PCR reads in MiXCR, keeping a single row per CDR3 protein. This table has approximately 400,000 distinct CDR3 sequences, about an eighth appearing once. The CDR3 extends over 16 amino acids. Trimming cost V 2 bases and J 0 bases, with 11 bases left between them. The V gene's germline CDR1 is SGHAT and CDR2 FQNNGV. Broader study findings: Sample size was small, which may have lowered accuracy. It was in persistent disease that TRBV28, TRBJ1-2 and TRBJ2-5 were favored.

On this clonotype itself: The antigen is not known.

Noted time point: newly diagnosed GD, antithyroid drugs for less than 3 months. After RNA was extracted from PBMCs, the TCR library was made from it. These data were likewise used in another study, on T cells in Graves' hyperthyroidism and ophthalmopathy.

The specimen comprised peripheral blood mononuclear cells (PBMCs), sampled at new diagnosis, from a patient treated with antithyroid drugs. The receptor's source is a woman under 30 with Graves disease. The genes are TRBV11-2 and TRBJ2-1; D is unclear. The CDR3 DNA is TGTGCCAGCAGCTTATCCCCGGCGAGCTCCTACAATGAGCAGTTCTTC. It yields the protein CASSLSPASSYNEQFF. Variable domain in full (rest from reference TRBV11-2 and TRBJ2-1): EAGVAQSPRYKIIEKRQSVAFWCNPISGHATLYWYQQILGQGPKLLIQFQNNGVVDDSQLPKDRFSAERLKGVDSTLKIQPAKLEDSAVYLCASSLSPASSYNEQFFGPGTRLTVL.